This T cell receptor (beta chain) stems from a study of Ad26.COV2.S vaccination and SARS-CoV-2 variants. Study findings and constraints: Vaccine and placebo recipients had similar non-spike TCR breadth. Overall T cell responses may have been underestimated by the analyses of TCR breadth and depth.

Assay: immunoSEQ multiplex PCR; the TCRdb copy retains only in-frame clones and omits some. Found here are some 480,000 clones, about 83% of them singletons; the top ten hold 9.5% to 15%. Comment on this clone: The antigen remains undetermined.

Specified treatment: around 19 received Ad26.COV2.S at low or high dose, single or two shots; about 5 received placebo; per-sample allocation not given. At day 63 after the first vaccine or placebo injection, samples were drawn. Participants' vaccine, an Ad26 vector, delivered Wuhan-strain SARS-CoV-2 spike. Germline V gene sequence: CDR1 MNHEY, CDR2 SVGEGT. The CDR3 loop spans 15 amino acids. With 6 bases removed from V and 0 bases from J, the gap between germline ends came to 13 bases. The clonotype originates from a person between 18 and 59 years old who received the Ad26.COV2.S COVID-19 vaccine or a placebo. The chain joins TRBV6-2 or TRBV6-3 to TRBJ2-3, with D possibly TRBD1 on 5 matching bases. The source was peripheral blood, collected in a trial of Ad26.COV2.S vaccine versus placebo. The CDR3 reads CASSPGQKSTDTQYF. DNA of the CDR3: TGTGCCAGCAGCCCCGGACAAAAAAGCACAGATACGCAGTATTTT.